The next 10 T cell receptor beta chains were all read from a single sample in a study of blood T cell repertoires in COVID-19. Profiling relied on immunoSEQ multiplex PCR, and the TCRdb table lists in-frame clones only, not all of them. The data show about 250,000 clones, 87% seen once. Material for sequencing was peripheral blood. These receptors all come from a man between 18 and 29 years old with active or convalescent COVID-19.

The J gene is TRBJ1-1, the V gene TRBV28; 7 nucleotides align to TRBD1. The CDR3 has 14 residues. V lost 2 bases to trimming and J lost 1 base; unmatched junction nucleotides: 1. Germline assignment: CDR1 MDHEN and CDR2 SYDVKM. As DNA, the CDR3 is TGTGCCAGCAGTTTACAGGGGGGGAACACTGAAGCTTTCTTT. Protein: CASSLQGGNTEAFF.

The DNA of the CDR3 is TGTGCCAGCAGCTTAGACTCGGGGTCCTATGGCTACACCTTC. Its translation is CASSLDSGSYGYTF. V usage is TRBV7-2 and J usage is TRBJ1-2, with D hard to call. CDR3 length: 14 amino acids. V lost 1 base and J 4 bases, leaving 10 bases between the germline ends. Germline assignment: CDR1 SGHTA and CDR2 FQGNSA.

This chain joins TRBV6-1 and TRBJ1-2; no clear D gene. The V end lost 0 bases, the J end lost 1 base, and 6 bases lay between the germline ends. Germline CDR1 MNHNS, CDR2 SASEGT. The CDR3 covers 14 residues. CDR3 protein: CASSEAADNYGYTF. As DNA, the CDR3 is TGTGCCAGCAGTGAAGCAGCGGATAACTATGGCTACACCTTC.

The V call is TRBV19, the J call TRBJ1-2; 7 nucleotides align to TRBD1. Looked up from germline, CDR1 is LNHDA and CDR2 is SQIVND (reference sequence). The CDR3 spans 14 residues. Trimming cost V 4 bases and J 4 bases; bases outside gene matches: 6. The CDR3 loop is CASSRRGRTYGYTF. The CDR3 nucleotides are TGTGCCAGTAGTAGGAGGGGGCGAACCTATGGCTACACCTTC.

V usage is TRBV5-1 and J usage is TRBJ2-5; the D gene is possibly TRBD1 (7 bases). Germline CDR1 SGHRS, CDR2 YFSETQ. The ends were cut back, 2 bases at V and 4 bases at J, with 18 bases in the middle. The CDR3 sequence is 16 residues long. The CDR3 region has the DNA TGCGCCAGCAGCTTCGGAGGGACAGATCTAGGAGAGACCCAGTACTTC. Translated: CASSFGGTDLGETQYF. The full variable domain, its missing parts supplied by reference TRBV5-1 and TRBJ2-5, is KAGVTQTPRYLIKTRGQQVTLSCSPISGHRSVSWYQQTPGQGLQFLFEYFSETQRNKGNFPGRFSGRQFSNSRSEMNVSTLELGDSALYLCASSFGGTDLGETQYFGPGTRLLVL.

The rearrangement uses TRBV12-3 or TRBV12-4 and TRBJ1-1; no firm D call. There are 12 residues in the CDR3. Trimming pared 3 bases from V and 4 bases from J, leaving 6 bases between. The CDR3 loop is CASSFAGTEAFF. Written as DNA, the CDR3 is TGTGCCAGCAGTTTCGCAGGCACTGAAGCTTTCTTT.

V usage is TRBV30 and J usage is TRBJ2-5, with 14 positions matching TRBD2. This CDR3 contains 18 residues. The V and J ends lost 5 bases and 1 base, in that order; junction bases with no gene match: 12. Germline V gene sequence: CDR1 GTSNPN, CDR2 SVGIG (reference sequence). The CDR3 reads CAWGGLGTSGGSQETQYF. The CDR3 nucleotides read TGTGCCTGGGGGGGCCTTGGGACTAGCGGGGGTTCCCAAGAGACCCAGTACTTC.

The chain carries TRBV2 and TRBJ2-7, with D maybe TRBD2 (6 bases). This CDR3 comprises 14 residues. Germline V gene sequence: CDR1 SNHLY, CDR2 FYNNEI. V was pared by 4 bases and J by 2 bases, with 12 bases between. CDR3 in DNA: TGTGCCAGCAGTGGGGTAGCGGAGACCTACGAGCAGTACTTC. Encoded protein: CASSGVAETYEQYF.

This chain uses TRBV5-5 with TRBJ1-5; D is uncertain. The V and J ends lost 0 bases and 7 bases respectively, with 14 bases between them. The germline V gene has CDR1 SGHKS and CDR2 YYEKEE (reference sequence). The CDR3 consists of 15 residues. The CDR3 is CASSLGATVGQPQHF. CDR3 bases: TGTGCCAGCAGCTTGGGCGCCACAGTAGGACAGCCCCAGCATTTT.

The chain combines TRBV7-9 with TRBJ2-7; D unclear. V lost 3 bases to trimming and J lost 2 bases, with 5 bases between them. CDR1 and CDR2 (germline): SEHNR, FQNEAQ (reference sequence). This CDR3 spans 12 amino acids. In DNA, the CDR3 is TGTGCCAGCAGCTTCTCTCCCTACGAGCAGTACTTC. This sequence encodes CASSFSPYEQYF.